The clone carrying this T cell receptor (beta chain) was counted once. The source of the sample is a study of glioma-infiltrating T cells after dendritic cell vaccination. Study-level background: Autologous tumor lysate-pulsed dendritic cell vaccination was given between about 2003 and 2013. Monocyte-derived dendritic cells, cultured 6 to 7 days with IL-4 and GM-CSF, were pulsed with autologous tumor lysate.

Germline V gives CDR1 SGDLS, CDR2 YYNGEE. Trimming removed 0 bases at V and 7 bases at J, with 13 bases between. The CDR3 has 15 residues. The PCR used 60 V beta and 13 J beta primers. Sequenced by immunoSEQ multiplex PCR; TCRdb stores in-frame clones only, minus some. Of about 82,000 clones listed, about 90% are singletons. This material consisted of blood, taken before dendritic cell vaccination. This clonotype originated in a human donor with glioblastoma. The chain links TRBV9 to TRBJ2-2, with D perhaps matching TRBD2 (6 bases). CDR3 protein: CASSVGLDGIGELFF. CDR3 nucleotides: TGTGCCAGCAGCGTAGGACTAGACGGGATCGGGGAGCTGTTTTTT.